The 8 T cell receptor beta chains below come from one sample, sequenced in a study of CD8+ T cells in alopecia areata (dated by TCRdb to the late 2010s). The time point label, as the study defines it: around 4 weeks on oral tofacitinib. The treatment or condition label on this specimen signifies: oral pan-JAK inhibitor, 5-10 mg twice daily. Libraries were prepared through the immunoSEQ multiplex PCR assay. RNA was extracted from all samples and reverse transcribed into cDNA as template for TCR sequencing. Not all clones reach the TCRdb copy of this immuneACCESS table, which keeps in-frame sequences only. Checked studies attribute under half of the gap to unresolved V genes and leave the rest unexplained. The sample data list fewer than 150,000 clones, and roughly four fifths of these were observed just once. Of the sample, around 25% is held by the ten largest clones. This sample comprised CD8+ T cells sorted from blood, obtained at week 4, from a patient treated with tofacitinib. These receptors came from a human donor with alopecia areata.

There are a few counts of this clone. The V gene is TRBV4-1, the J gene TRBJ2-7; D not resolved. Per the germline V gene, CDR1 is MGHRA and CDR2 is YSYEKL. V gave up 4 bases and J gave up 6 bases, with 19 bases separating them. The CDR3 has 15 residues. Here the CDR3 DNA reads TGCGCCAGCAGCCGAGCCCAGGCTACCGCTGCCGAGCAGTACTTC. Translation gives CASSRAQATAAEQYF.

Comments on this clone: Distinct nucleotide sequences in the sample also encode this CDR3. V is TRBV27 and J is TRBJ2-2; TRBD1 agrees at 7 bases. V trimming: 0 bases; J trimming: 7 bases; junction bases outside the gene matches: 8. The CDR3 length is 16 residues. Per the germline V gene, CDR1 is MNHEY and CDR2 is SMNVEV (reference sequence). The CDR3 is CASSLSATGANGELFF. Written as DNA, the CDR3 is TGTGCCAGCAGTTTATCGGCAACAGGGGCCAACGGGGAGCTGTTTTTT.

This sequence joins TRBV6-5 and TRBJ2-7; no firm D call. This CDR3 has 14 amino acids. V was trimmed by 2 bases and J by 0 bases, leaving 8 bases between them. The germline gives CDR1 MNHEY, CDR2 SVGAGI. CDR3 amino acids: CASSYAPSSYEQYF. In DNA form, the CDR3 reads TGTGCCAGCAGTTACGCTCCCAGCTCCTACGAGCAGTACTTC.

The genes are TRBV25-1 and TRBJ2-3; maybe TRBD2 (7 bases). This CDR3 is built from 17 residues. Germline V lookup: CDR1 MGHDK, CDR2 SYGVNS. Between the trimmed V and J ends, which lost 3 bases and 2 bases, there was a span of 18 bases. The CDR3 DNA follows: TGTGCCAGCAGTGACCTCGTAGGGGGGGGCCACACAGATACGCAGTATTTT. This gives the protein CASSDLVGGGHTDTQYF.

The CDR3 bases are TGTGCCAGCAGCGCCGGGACAGCGGAAGCTTTCTTT. Its protein product is CASSAGTAEAFF. V usage is TRBV9 and J usage is TRBJ1-1, with TRBD1 matching over 7 bases. J gave up 8 bases and V 3 bases, and 4 bases lay outside the gene matches. Per the germline V gene, CDR1 is SGDLS and CDR2 is YYNGEE. CDR3 length: 12 amino acids.

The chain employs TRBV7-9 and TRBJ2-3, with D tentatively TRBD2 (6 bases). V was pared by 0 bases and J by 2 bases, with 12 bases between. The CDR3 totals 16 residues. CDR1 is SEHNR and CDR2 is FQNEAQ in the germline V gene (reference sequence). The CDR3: CASSLARTINTDTQYF. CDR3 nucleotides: TGTGCCAGCAGCTTAGCGAGGACTATCAACACAGATACGCAGTATTTT.

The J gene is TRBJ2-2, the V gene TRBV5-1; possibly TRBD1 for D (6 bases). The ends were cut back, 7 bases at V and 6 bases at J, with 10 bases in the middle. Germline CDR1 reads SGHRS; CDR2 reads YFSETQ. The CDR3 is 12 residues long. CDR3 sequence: CASAGESGELFF. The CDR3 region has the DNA TGCGCCAGCGCAGGGGAGTCCGGGGAGCTGTTTTTT.

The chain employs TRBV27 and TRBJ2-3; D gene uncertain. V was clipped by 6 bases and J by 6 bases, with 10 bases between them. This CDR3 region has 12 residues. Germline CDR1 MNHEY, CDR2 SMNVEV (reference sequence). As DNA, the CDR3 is TGTGCCAGCAGCTCATTCACGGATACGCAGTATTTT. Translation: CASSSFTDTQYF.